A selection of T cell receptor beta chains follows, all from one sample in a study of blood T cell repertoires in COVID-19. The method was immunoSEQ multiplex PCR; TCRdb's version includes in-frame clones alone and lacks a portion of them. The sample records 80,000 to 95,000 clones, approximately 80% being singletons. Sequencing was done on a sample of peripheral blood. The origin of the receptors is a man older than 75 with acute or convalescent COVID-19. Both conserved end residues are part of each CDR3. A D gene is named only where the DNA matches it firmly. Not every row has a clone size; where given, it reads once, few, many or a size class.

TRBV28	TRBD2	-	TRBJ2-7	TGTGCCAGCAGTTTATTCTCCAGCGGGAGGGTCTACGAGCAGTACTTC	CASSLFSSGRVYEQYF
TRBV28	TRBD1	-	TRBJ2-3	TGTGCCAGCAGTCTTGCATCAGGGGGCGGGACAGATACGCAGTATTTT	CASSLASGGGTDTQYF
TRBV12-3/TRBV12-4	-	-	TRBJ2-1	TGTGCCAGCAGCTCTCTGAGGGCTGAGCAGTTCTTC	CASSSLRAEQFF
TRBV5-1	TRBD1	-	TRBJ1-5	TGCGCCAGCAGCTTGGGGACAGGGAGCAATCAGCCCCAGCATTTT	CASSLGTGSNQPQHF
TRBV2	-	-	TRBJ2-2	TGTGCCAGCAGTGATCGAGGTGGGGAGCTGTTTTTT	CASSDRGGELFF
TRBV5-4	TRBD2	-	TRBJ2-7	TGTGCCAGCAGCTTCGGGACTAGCTCAGGCTCCTACGAGCAGTACTTC	CASSFGTSSGSYEQYF
TRBV6-2/TRBV6-3	TRBD1	-	TRBJ2-2	TGTGCCAGCAGCTCCGGGACAGCCAACACGGGGGAGCTGTTTTTT	CASSSGTANTGELFF
TRBV19	-	once	TRBJ2-7	TGTGCCAGTAGTTCGCAGCTCAGGGGATACGAGCAGTACTTC	CASSSQLRGYEQYF
TRBV5-1	-	-	TRBJ2-7	TGCGCCAGCAGCTTGATCGGAGGGGGCCACGAGCAGTACTTC	CASSLIGGGHEQYF
TRBV6-5	-	-	TRBJ1-1	TGTGCCAGCAGGCAGCGGGGAAGGGCTGAAGCTTTCTTT	CASRQRGRAEAFF
TRBV29-1	-	-	TRBJ2-7	TGCAGCGTTGGACAGCAGTTCTACGAGCAGTACTTC	CSVGQQFYEQYF
TRBV9	-	-	TRBJ1-2	TGTGCCAGCAGCGCAGACCCGGGACTAAGGAATAGCTACACCTTC	CASSADPGLRNSYTF
TRBV14	-	-	TRBJ1-1	TGTGCCAGCAGCCAAGATCTCGTGAACACTGAAGCTTTCTTT	CASSQDLVNTEAFF
TRBV18	TRBD1	once	TRBJ1-6	TGTGCCAGCTCACCTAACACAGGGGGCTTGTCACCCCTCCACTTT	CASSPNTGGLSPLHF
TRBV4-2	TRBD1	-	TRBJ2-4	TGTGCCAGCAGCCAAGATGGGACAGGGGGCCCCAAAAACATTCAGTACTTC	CASSQDGTGGPKNIQYF
TRBV12-3/TRBV12-4	-	-	TRBJ1-6	TGTGCCAGCAGTTCTCCGGGGAAATCACCCCTCCACTTT	CASSSPGKSPLHF
TRBV5-1	TRBD1	-	TRBJ1-4	TGCGCCAGCAGCCCTGACAGGGTGGGAGAAAAACTGTTTTTT	CASSPDRVGEKLFF
TRBV28	-	-	TRBJ1-1	TGTGCCAGCAGGACACCGGTTAACACTGAAGCTTTCTTT	CASRTPVNTEAFF
TRBV6-2/TRBV6-3	-	once	TRBJ2-1	TGTGCCAGCAGCCCCCCACGGGGAAACAATGAGCAGTTCTTC	CASSPPRGNNEQFF
TRBV18	TRBD1	-	TRBJ1-1	TGTGCCAGTTCGTCAACGGGACAGATGAACACTGAAGCTTTCTTT	CASSSTGQMNTEAFF
TRBV29-1	TRBD1	-	TRBJ2-7	TGCAGCGGTGGGACAGACTACGAGCAGTACTTC	CSGGTDYEQYF
TRBV19	-	-	TRBJ1-2	TGTGCCAGTAGTATTCGGGACATCTATGGCTACACCTTC	CASSIRDIYGYTF
TRBV18	TRBD1	-	TRBJ2-2	TGTGCCAGCTCACGCAGGACAGGGGTCACCGGGGAGCTGTTTTTT	CASSRRTGVTGELFF
TRBV5-4	TRBD1	few	TRBJ1-2	TGTGCCAGCAGCTTCCGCGTAGGACAGGGGGGCTATGGCTACACCTTC	CASSFRVGQGGYGYTF
TRBV5-5	-	few	TRBJ1-1	TGTGCCAGCAGCTTTCACAGGGTGAACACTGAAGCTTTCTTT	CASSFHRVNTEAFF
TRBV18	-	-	TRBJ2-7	TGTGCCAGCTCACCAATGGACAGCTACGAGCAGTACTTC	CASSPMDSYEQYF
TRBV7-9	TRBD1	few	TRBJ1-1	TGTGCCAGCAGCTTAGGTCAGTCAGGGGGTCGAATGAACACTGAAGCTTTCTTT	CASSLGQSGGRMNTEAFF
TRBV2	-	-	TRBJ1-2	TGTGCCAGCAGTCCAGGGGAGGGGTATGGCTACACCTTC	CASSPGEGYGYTF